Listed below are T cell receptor beta chains from one sample, sequenced in a study of shared T cell receptors in the human thymus. Method: immunoSEQ multiplex PCR; TCRdb's copy keeps in-frame clones and lacks some. The sample lists hundreds of thousands of clones; more than 70% were seen once. This same sample was also part of a study on human thymus T cells.

Sequencing was carried out using thymocytes. Receptors were obtained from a boy in the first two years of life with a congenital heart defect. Each CDR3 is given with its conserved first and last residue. Fields, in order: D gene, J gene, V gene, clone size, CDR3 protein, CDR3 DNA. The D gene is left open where the match is weak. Clone size is stated in some rows and not others, as once, few, many or a class when expanded.

D gene: TRBD2; J gene: TRBJ2-3; V gene: TRBV29-1; clone size: NA; CDR3 protein: CSVEAEALLASAPDTQYF; CDR3 DNA: TGCAGCGTTGAAGCTGAGGCCCTACTAGCGAGCGCCCCAGATACGCAGTATTTT
D gene: TRBD2; J gene: TRBJ2-2; V gene: TRBV5-3; clone size: NA; CDR3 protein: CARSLVTSGESNTGELFF; CDR3 DNA: TGTGCCAGAAGCTTGGTGACTAGCGGGGAGTCGAACACCGGGGAGCTGTTTTTT
D gene: NA; J gene: TRBJ1-5; V gene: TRBV28; clone size: NA; CDR3 protein: CASSITGLGNQPQHF; CDR3 DNA: TGTGCCAGCAGTATTACAGGGTTGGGCAATCAGCCCCAGCATTTT
D gene: NA; J gene: TRBJ1-2; V gene: TRBV29-1; clone size: NA; CDR3 protein: CSVVKGGYGYTF; CDR3 DNA: TGCAGCGTTGTGAAGGGAGGCTATGGCTACACCTTC
D gene: TRBD2; J gene: TRBJ2-5; V gene: TRBV25-1; clone size: few; CDR3 protein: CASSKGLAEETQYF; CDR3 DNA: TGTGCCAGCAGTAAGGGACTAGCAGAAGAGACCCAGTACTTC
D gene: TRBD2; J gene: TRBJ2-2; V gene: TRBV28; clone size: NA; CDR3 protein: CASKGPSSGRATGELFF; CDR3 DNA: TGTGCCAGCAAAGGGCCTTCTAGCGGGAGAGCAACCGGGGAGCTGTTTTTT
D gene: TRBD1; J gene: TRBJ2-2; V gene: TRBV10-1; clone size: NA; CDR3 protein: CASSESDRGNTGELFF; CDR3 DNA: TGCGCCAGCAGTGAGTCGGACAGGGGGAACACCGGGGAGCTGTTTTTT
D gene: TRBD1; J gene: TRBJ2-1; V gene: TRBV15; clone size: NA; CDR3 protein: CATSTPREQGTYNEQFF; CDR3 DNA: TGTGCCACCAGCACCCCCCGGGAACAGGGGACCTACAATGAGCAGTTCTTC
D gene: TRBD1; J gene: TRBJ1-4; V gene: TRBV5-4; clone size: once; CDR3 protein: CASSFAPGQGGEKLFF; CDR3 DNA: TGTGCCAGCAGCTTTGCCCCGGGACAGGGCGGAGAAAAACTGTTTTTT
D gene: NA; J gene: TRBJ2-2; V gene: TRBV10-3; clone size: NA; CDR3 protein: CAISESVGGFPSIGELFF; CDR3 DNA: TGTGCCATCAGTGAGTCCGTCGGGGGTTTCCCGTCGATCGGGGAGCTGTTTTTT
D gene: TRBD1; J gene: TRBJ1-5; V gene: TRBV7-2; clone size: once; CDR3 protein: CASSPPGQGEQPQHF; CDR3 DNA: TGTGCCAGCAGCCCTCCGGGACAGGGTGAACAGCCCCAGCATTTT
D gene: NA; J gene: TRBJ2-7; V gene: TRBV11-1; clone size: NA; CDR3 protein: CASSPRPYPNEQYF; CDR3 DNA: TGTGCCAGCAGCCCTAGGCCCTATCCCAACGAGCAGTACTTC
D gene: NA; J gene: TRBJ1-4; V gene: TRBV25-1; clone size: NA; CDR3 protein: CANSAGQSATNEKLFF; CDR3 DNA: TGTGCCAACTCGGCAGGCCAAAGTGCAACTAATGAAAAACTGTTTTTT
D gene: NA; J gene: TRBJ2-4; V gene: TRBV6-1; clone size: NA; CDR3 protein: CASSEGDSGSGSKNIQYF; CDR3 DNA: TGTGCCAGCAGTGAAGGAGACAGTGGTTCCGGGAGCAAAAACATTCAGTACTTC
D gene: TRBD1; J gene: TRBJ2-1; V gene: TRBV27; clone size: NA; CDR3 protein: CASSFLHSGQGNNEQFF; CDR3 DNA: TGTGCCAGCAGTTTCCTACATTCGGGACAGGGGAACAATGAGCAGTTCTTC
D gene: NA; J gene: TRBJ2-3; V gene: TRBV29-1; clone size: NA; CDR3 protein: CSDKRVRTDTQYF; CDR3 DNA: TGCAGCGACAAGCGGGTACGCACAGATACGCAGTATTTT
D gene: NA; J gene: TRBJ2-7; V gene: TRBV15; clone size: NA; CDR3 protein: CATSRDESGTYEQYF; CDR3 DNA: TGTGCCACCAGCAGAGATGAGAGTGGTACCTACGAGCAGTACTTC
D gene: TRBD1; J gene: TRBJ1-2; V gene: TRBV9; clone size: NA; CDR3 protein: CASSVRDSLYGYTF; CDR3 DNA: TGTGCCAGCAGCGTAAGGGACAGCCTCTATGGCTACACCTTC
D gene: NA; J gene: TRBJ1-1; V gene: TRBV4-1; clone size: NA; CDR3 protein: CASSQDFCGPGTEAFF; CDR3 DNA: TGCGCCAGCAGCCAAGATTTCTGCGGGCCTGGCACTGAAGCTTTCTTT
D gene: TRBD2; J gene: TRBJ2-1; V gene: TRBV9; clone size: NA; CDR3 protein: CASSVDTSGVNNEQFF; CDR3 DNA: TGTGCCAGCAGCGTAGATACTAGCGGGGTTAACAATGAGCAGTTCTTC
D gene: NA; J gene: TRBJ2-4; V gene: TRBV4-1; clone size: NA; CDR3 protein: CASSRWVGGIKNIQYF; CDR3 DNA: TGCGCCAGCAGCCGATGGGTGGGAGGTATCAAAAACATTCAGTACTTC
D gene: TRBD1; J gene: TRBJ1-4; V gene: TRBV5-8; clone size: NA; CDR3 protein: CASSPDRGRRPNEKLFF; CDR3 DNA: TGTGCCAGCAGCCCCGACAGGGGGCGTCGCCCAAATGAAAAACTGTTTTTT
D gene: TRBD1; J gene: TRBJ2-1; V gene: TRBV4-2; clone size: NA; CDR3 protein: CASSQKTGGPYNEQFF; CDR3 DNA: TGTGCCAGCAGCCAAAAGACAGGGGGCCCGTACAATGAGCAGTTCTTC
D gene: TRBD1; J gene: TRBJ2-1; V gene: TRBV5-1; clone size: NA; CDR3 protein: CASSGPGQGTSSYNEQFF; CDR3 DNA: TGCGCCAGCAGCGGACCGGGACAGGGGACTAGCTCCTACAATGAGCAGTTCTTC
D gene: TRBD2; J gene: TRBJ2-2; V gene: TRBV7-2; clone size: NA; CDR3 protein: CASSSSGRPPYTGELFF; CDR3 DNA: TGTGCCAGCAGCTCTAGCGGGAGGCCACCATACACCGGGGAGCTGTTTTTT
D gene: TRBD2; J gene: TRBJ2-1; V gene: TRBV10-2; clone size: NA; CDR3 protein: CASSECAGAYNEQFF; CDR3 DNA: TGCGCCAGCAGTGAGTGTGCGGGAGCTTACAATGAGCAGTTCTTC
D gene: TRBD2; J gene: TRBJ2-6; V gene: TRBV9; clone size: NA; CDR3 protein: CASSVDAGTSGGATNVLTF; CDR3 DNA: TGTGCCAGCAGCGTAGATGCGGGGACTAGCGGGGGGGCAACCAACGTCCTGACTTTC
D gene: TRBD2; J gene: TRBJ2-7; V gene: TRBV28; clone size: NA; CDR3 protein: CASSRPDSGTSGTYEQYF; CDR3 DNA: TGTGCCAGCAGTCGCCCCGATTCCGGGACTAGCGGGACCTACGAGCAGTACTTC
D gene: NA; J gene: TRBJ1-5; V gene: TRBV9; clone size: few; CDR3 protein: CASSVGARGPQHF; CDR3 DNA: TGTGCCAGCAGCGTAGGGGCTCGGGGGCCCCAGCATTTT
D gene: TRBD2; J gene: TRBJ2-3; V gene: TRBV5-4; clone size: NA; CDR3 protein: CASSLTVSGAYTDTQYF; CDR3 DNA: TGTGCCAGCAGCTTGACTGTAAGCGGGGCGTACACAGATACGCAGTATTTT
D gene: NA; J gene: TRBJ1-2; V gene: TRBV6-5; clone size: NA; CDR3 protein: CASSYSRRNSYGYTF; CDR3 DNA: TGTGCCAGCAGTTACTCGAGGAGGAACTCCTATGGCTACACCTTC
D gene: NA; J gene: TRBJ2-7; V gene: TRBV4-3; clone size: NA; CDR3 protein: CASSQVGSLEKAYEQYF; CDR3 DNA: TGCGCCAGCAGCCAAGTAGGCTCACTAGAGAAGGCCTACGAGCAGTACTTC